A single sample gave rise to the 24 T cell receptor beta chains below, sequenced in a study of technical replicates of blood from a few donors. The table came from immunoSEQ multiplex PCR; TCRdb's copy has only in-frame clones and leaves some out. The sample has tens of thousands of clones; almost 98% are singletons. The sample taken for sequencing was T cells isolated from PBMCs. These receptors were collected from a human donor in good health.

V usage is TRBV19 and J usage is TRBJ1-2, with 8 bases that match TRBD1. CDR3 size: 12 residues. V gave up 4 bases and J gave up 7 bases; unmatched junction bases: 2. Germline V gene lookup returns CDR1 LNHDA and CDR2 SQIVND (reference sequence). The CDR3 sequence is CASSRGTGGYTF. Written as DNA, the CDR3 is TGTGCCAGTAGTAGGGGGACAGGTGGCTACACCTTC.

The chain couples TRBV18 to TRBJ2-7, with D perhaps matching TRBD1 (6 bases). V was pared by 2 bases and J by 2 bases, with 19 bases between. Germline V gene data show CDR1 as KGHSH and CDR2 as LQKENI. The CDR3 is 17 amino acids. The CDR3 DNA reads TGTGCCAGCTCACCAGGGACAAGAACTCTCCAACCCTACGAGCAGTACTTC. This encodes CASSPGTRTLQPYEQYF.

The chain links TRBV28 to TRBJ2-2, with D perhaps matching TRBD1 (5 bases). Germline values: CDR1 MDHEN, CDR2 SYDVKM. Trimming took 2 bases from V and 5 from J, leaving 9 bases between them. The CDR3 is made up of 14 amino acids. CDR3 region: CASSLDSFTGELFF. CDR3 nucleotides: TGTGCCAGCAGTTTAGACAGCTTTACCGGGGAGCTGTTTTTT. Full variable domain (missing parts from reference TRBV28 and TRBJ2-2): DVKVTQSSRYLVKRTGEKVFLECVQDMDHENMFWYRQDPGLGLRLIYFSYDVKMKEKGDIPEGYSVSREKKERFSLILESASTNQTSMYLCASSLDSFTGELFFGEGSRLTVL.

The V call is TRBV6-5, the J call TRBJ1-5, with TRBD1 as a possible D gene (5 bases). Germline V CDR1 and CDR2: MNHEY, SVGAGI. The V end lost 6 bases, the J end lost 3 bases, and 12 bases lay between the germline ends. This CDR3 contains 14 residues. CDR3 in DNA: TGTGCCAGCAGAAAGAGACAGACCAATCAGCCCCAGCATTTT. It codes for CASRKRQTNQPQHF.

The rearrangement links TRBV9 to TRBJ1-4, with TRBD1 as a possible D gene (5 bases). The CDR3 is 15 amino acids. Trimming stripped 0 bases from V and 1 base from J, with 7 bases between. Per the germline V gene, CDR1 is SGDLS and CDR2 is YYNGEE. The CDR3 DNA follows: TGTGCCAGCAGCGTAGCGCAGGGAACTAATGAAAAACTGTTTTTT. Amino acid sequence: CASSVAQGTNEKLFF.

The rearrangement joins TRBV2 to TRBJ2-2; a weak D match, TRBD2 (7 bases). The CDR3 covers 13 residues. Germline V gives CDR1 SNHLY, CDR2 FYNNEI. Trimming cost V 6 bases and J 7 bases, with 12 bases left between them. CDR3 loop: CASRWGGGGELFF. CDR3 DNA sequence: TGTGCCAGCAGATGGGGGGGCGGCGGGGAGCTGTTTTTT.

The chain's CDR3 is CASSSIGQEQFF. The CDR3 region has the DNA TGCGCCAGCAGTAGTATCGGACAGGAGCAGTTCTTC. The V call is TRBV10-1, the J call TRBJ2-1; possibly TRBD1 for D (6 bases). The germline CDR1 and CDR2 sequences are WNHNN and SYGVQD (reference sequence). Trimming left V 5 bases short and J 10 bases short, with 12 bases between. The CDR3 covers 12 residues.

The chain links TRBV6-5 to TRBJ2-3; D possibly corresponds to TRBD1 (6 bases). The V and J ends lost 6 bases and 8 bases respectively, with 18 bases between them. Germline lookup yields CDR1 MNHEY and CDR2 SVGAGI. The CDR3 has 14 amino acids. Here the CDR3 reads CASSQTGPGVTQYF. CDR3 in DNA: TGTGCCAGCAGCCAGACAGGTCCGGGTGTTACGCAGTATTTT.

The chain recombines TRBV11-3 with TRBJ1-1, with TRBD1 matching 7 bases. Unmatched junction bases numbered 10, after V lost 1 base and J lost 5 bases. CDR1 and CDR2 (germline): SGHNT, YENEEA. The CDR3 covers 16 residues. The DNA for the CDR3 is TGTGCCAGCAGCTTAGTCCAGGGGGGCCGTTATACTGAAGCTTTCTTT. It specifies CASSLVQGGRYTEAFF.

V and J are TRBV10-3 and TRBJ1-5; a weak D match, TRBD1 (5 bases). The germline V gene has CDR1 ENHRY and CDR2 SYGVKD. The V end lost 3 bases, the J end lost 4 bases, and 10 bases lay between the germline ends. The CDR3 sequence is 14 residues long. The CDR3 region is CAISESQGNQPQHF. CDR3 bases: TGTGCCATCAGTGAATCGCAGGGTAATCAGCCCCAGCATTTT.

V is TRBV11-2 and J is TRBJ2-7; no definite D call. Germline-derived CDR1 and CDR2 are SGHAT and FQNNGV. V was clipped by 0 bases and J by 2 bases, with 2 bases between them. This CDR3 has 12 residues. Here the CDR3 DNA reads TGTGCCAGCAGCTTAGACGCCTACGAGCAGTACTTC. Translating it yields CASSLDAYEQYF.

This chain links TRBV7-9 with TRBJ1-5, with D unresolved. This CDR3 region has 14 residues. With 1 base removed from V and 0 bases from J, the gap between germline ends came to 4 bases. CDR1 and CDR2 (germline): SEHNR, FQNEAQ (reference sequence). Written as DNA, the CDR3 is TGTGCCAGCAGCTTAGAGAGTAGCAATCAGCCCCAGCATTTT. Its translation is CASSLESSNQPQHF.

The chain carries TRBV11-2 and TRBJ2-7, with 9 positions matching TRBD2. The junction had 11 bases not matched to a gene; V was cut back by 1 base and J by 7 bases. Germline CDR1 reads SGHAT; CDR2 reads FQNNGV. The CDR3 has 16 amino acids. The CDR3 region has the DNA TGTGCCAGCAGCTTAGCGGGGGTAGCGGGAGTCGGGGAGCAGTACTTC. This codes for CASSLAGVAGVGEQYF.

This sequence joins TRBV5-4 and TRBJ2-2; 9 nucleotides line up with TRBD2. In germline, CDR1 is SGHNT, CDR2 YYREEE (reference sequence). V was clipped by 0 bases and J by 3 bases; unmatched bases: 0. The CDR3 covers 15 residues. The CDR3 is CASSLGGRDTGELFF. The CDR3 DNA reads TGTGCCAGCAGCTTGGGCGGGAGGGACACCGGGGAGCTGTTTTTT.

This chain connects TRBV7-9 to TRBJ1-1; D gene unclear. Germline assignment: CDR1 SEHNR and CDR2 FQNEAQ (reference sequence). V shed 3 bases and J shed 3 bases, with 8 bases lying between them. The CDR3 is 13 residues long. CDR3 DNA sequence: TGTGCCAGCAGCTTTCAGGAGGACACTGAAGCTTTCTTT. Translation: CASSFQEDTEAFF.

V usage is TRBV10-3 and J usage is TRBJ2-6; perhaps TRBD1 as D (6 bases). The germline gives CDR1 ENHRY, CDR2 SYGVKD. The CDR3 length is 17 residues. The V end was cut by 3 bases, the J end by 1 base, with 13 bases between. Written as DNA, the CDR3 is TGTGCCATCAGTGATAATGGACAGATTTCTGGGGCCAACGTCCTGACTTTC. It specifies CAISDNGQISGANVLTF.

This sequence joins TRBV5-1 and TRBJ2-1; 7 nucleotides match TRBD2. V shed 4 bases, J shed 5 bases, and the junction held 12 bases outside the gene matches. The length of the CDR3 is 16 residues. Germline CDR1 and CDR2: SGHRS and YFSETQ. CDR3 nucleotide sequence: TGCGCCAGCAGCACGCTGGGGAGGGTTACTCACAATGAGCAGTTCTTC. It is translated as CASSTLGRVTHNEQFF.

J is TRBJ1-2 and V is TRBV11-2; D is ambiguous. The CDR3 has 11 residues. Germline lookup yields CDR1 SGHAT and CDR2 FQNNGV. Trimming pared 1 base from V and 7 bases from J, leaving 4 bases between. The CDR3 here is CASSLVGGYTF. CDR3 nucleotides: TGTGCCAGCAGCTTAGTCGGTGGCTACACCTTC.

The V gene is TRBV30, the J gene TRBJ1-1; 9 positions agree with TRBD1. The CDR3 is 15 amino acids. V lost 5 bases and J lost 2; bases outside the gene matches: 9. Germline loops: CDR1 GTSNPN, CDR2 SVGIG (reference sequence). The CDR3 protein is CAWAVKQGANTEAFF. CDR3 in DNA: TGTGCCTGGGCAGTCAAACAGGGGGCTAACACTGAAGCTTTCTTT.

The chain's CDR3 is CASSYKRDLAGDGQYF. The DNA for the CDR3 is TGTGCCAGCAGCTATAAACGGGATCTAGCGGGAGACGGGCAGTACTTC. This chain joins TRBV6-6 and TRBJ2-7; TRBD2 agrees at 10 bases. CDR1 is MNHNY, CDR2 SVGAGI, per germline (reference sequence). CDR3 length: 16 amino acids. After removal of 6 bases from V and 9 bases from J, the junction contained 17 bases not matched to a gene.

This rearrangement joins TRBV28 to TRBJ2-3; 9 bases fit TRBD2. The V gene's germline CDR1 is MDHEN and CDR2 SYDVKM. This CDR3 has 16 residues. Unmatched junction bases numbered 11, after V lost 7 bases and J lost 3 bases. Here the CDR3 reads CASIAGTSFGTDTQYF. As DNA, the CDR3 is TGTGCCAGCATCGCCGGGACTAGCTTTGGAACAGATACGCAGTATTTT.

The chain recombines TRBV10-1 with TRBJ2-1; tentative D call: TRBD2 (6 bases). Trimming removed 8 bases at V and 2 bases at J, with 19 bases between. The CDR3 is 16 amino acids. Germline loops: CDR1 WNHNN, CDR2 SYGVQD (reference sequence). CDR3 in amino acids: CASSEGNFLPYNEQFF. CDR3 nucleotides: TGCGCCAGCTCGGAGGGGAATTTCTTACCCTACAATGAGCAGTTCTTC.

The chain employs TRBV10-2 and TRBJ2-2; D may be TRBD1 (5 bases). CDR1 is WSHSY and CDR2 is SAAADI in the germline V gene. The length of the CDR3 is 15 residues. Trimming removed 3 bases from V and 5 bases from J, with 13 bases in between. For the CDR3, the DNA is TGCGCCAGCAGTGACCTCCCTGACAGTACCGGGGAGCTGTTTTTT. It codes for CASSDLPDSTGELFF.

The chain joins TRBV4-1 to TRBJ2-5; weak D call: TRBD2 (7 bases). The ends were cut back, 3 bases at V and 4 bases at J, with 24 bases in the middle. The CDR3 runs to 18 residues. Per germline, CDR1 MGHRA and CDR2 YSYEKL. The CDR3 spells CASSQTPGRGGQVETQYF. Written as DNA, the CDR3 is TGCGCCAGCAGCCAGACCCCGGGGAGGGGGGGGCAGGTAGAGACCCAGTACTTC.